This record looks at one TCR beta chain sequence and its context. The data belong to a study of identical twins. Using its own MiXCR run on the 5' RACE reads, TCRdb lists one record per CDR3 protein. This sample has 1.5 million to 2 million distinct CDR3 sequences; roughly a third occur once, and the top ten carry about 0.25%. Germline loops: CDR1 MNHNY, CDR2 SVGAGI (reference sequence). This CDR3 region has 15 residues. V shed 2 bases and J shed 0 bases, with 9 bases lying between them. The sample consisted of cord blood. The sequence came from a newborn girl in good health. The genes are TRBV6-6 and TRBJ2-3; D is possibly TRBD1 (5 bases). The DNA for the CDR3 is TGTGCCAGCAGTTACGTAGGGGTCAGCACAGATACGCAGTATTTT. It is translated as CASSYVGVSTDTQYF.